Listed below are T cell receptor beta chains from one sample, sequenced in a study of blood T cells in healthy people across ages. TCRdb reprocessed the 5' RACE reads with MiXCR, giving one entry per CDR3 protein. The sample includes 600,000 to 1,000,000 distinct CDR3 sequences, about 62% seen only once; the top ten take approximately 21%. The sequenced sample was blood. The receptors shown here come from a young man in good health. Both conserved end residues are part of each CDR3. The D gene is left open where the match is weak. The listing skips clone size in some rows; elsewhere it reads once, few, many or a size class.

clone_size,v_call,d_call,j_call,cdr3_aa,cdr3_nt
.,TRBV2,TRBD1,TRBJ2-3,CASRAHPGQTLDTQYF,TGTGCCAGCAGAGCGCATCCGGGACAGACCCTGGATACGCAGTATTTT
.,TRBV7-9,.,TRBJ1-6,CASSYRVKNSPLHF,TGTGCCAGCAGCTACCGGGTCAAAAATTCACCCCTCCACTTT
.,TRBV7-2,.,TRBJ1-1,CASSLGTYAVEAFF,TGTGCCAGCAGCTTAGGGACCTACGCAGTTGAAGCTTTCTTT
.,TRBV27,.,TRBJ2-7,CAKHLVSYEQYF,TGTGCCAAACATTTGGTCAGCTACGAGCAGTACTTC
.,TRBV4-2,TRBD2,TRBJ2-4,CASSPLRAGVFMGAKNIQYF,TGTGCCAGCAGCCCCCTTCGAGCGGGGGTTTTCATGGGAGCCAAAAACATTCAGTACTTC
few,TRBV7-9,.,TRBJ2-5,CASSLVTGPDGGTQYF,TGTGCCAGCAGCTTAGTTACAGGACCCGACGGAGGGACCCAGTACTTC
.,TRBV12-3/TRBV12-4,.,TRBJ1-5,CASSFTGGGRNQPQHF,TGTGCCAGCAGTTTTACCGGAGGAGGGCGCAATCAGCCCCAGCATTTT
.,TRBV5-1,TRBD1,TRBJ1-1,CASSLAGDRNTEAFF,TGCGCCAGCAGCTTGGCTGGGGACAGGAACACTGAAGCTTTCTTT
.,TRBV20-1,TRBD2,TRBJ2-1,CSARDFTSGSNEQFF,TGCAGTGCTAGAGATTTTACTAGCGGGAGCAATGAGCAGTTCTTC
once,TRBV21-1,.,TRBJ2-2,CASSKIWRKLTGELFF,TGTGCCAGCAGCAAAATATGGCGGAAGCTCACCGGGGAGCTGTTTTTT
.,TRBV9,TRBD1,TRBJ2-7,CASSVVGQGLNEQYF,TGTGCCAGCAGCGTAGTGGGACAGGGTTTAAACGAGCAGTACTTC
.,TRBV20-1,TRBD2,TRBJ2-3,CSARSTSGRGTDTQYF,TGCAGTGCTAGATCGACTAGCGGGAGGGGCACAGATACGCAGTATTTT
.,TRBV7-2,.,TRBJ2-7,CASSFGGLQSSYEQYF,TGTGCCAGCAGCTTCGGGGGACTCCAAAGCTCCTACGAGCAGTACTTC
few,TRBV2,TRBD2,TRBJ2-5,CASRNGGAQETQYF,TGTGCCAGCCGGAACGGGGGGGCCCAGGAGACCCAGTACTTC
.,TRBV3-1,.,TRBJ1-1,CASSLRMDPNTEAFF,TGTGCCAGCAGCTTAAGAATGGACCCAAACACTGAAGCTTTCTTT
few,TRBV12-3/TRBV12-4,.,TRBJ2-3,CASSFVDTQYF,TGTGCCAGCAGTTTTGTGGATACGCAGTATTTT
.,TRBV20-1,TRBD2,TRBJ2-7,CSAEKTSGRYEQYF,TGCAGTGCTGAGAAGACTAGCGGGAGGTACGAGCAGTACTTC
.,TRBV12-5,.,TRBJ2-3,CARGPRLSDTQYF,TGTGCTAGGGGTCCCAGGTTATCGGATACGCAGTATTTT
.,TRBV20-1,TRBD1,TRBJ1-2,CSARPGQDIYGYTF,TGCAGTGCTAGACCGGGACAGGACATCTATGGCTACACCTTC
.,TRBV2,.,TRBJ1-1,CASSDARVTEAFF,TGTGCCAGCAGTGACGCCAGGGTAACTGAAGCTTTCTTT
.,TRBV20-1,TRBD1,TRBJ2-1,CSLPGQVYNEQFF,TGCAGCTTACCGGGACAGGTCTACAATGAGCAGTTCTTC
.,TRBV2,.,TRBJ2-2,CASTALVGAGELFF,TGTGCCAGCACGGCCCTGGTCGGGGCCGGGGAGCTGTTTTTT
.,TRBV27,.,TRBJ2-7,CASKRDETYEQYF,TGTGCCAGCAAACGGGACGAGACCTACGAGCAGTACTTC
.,TRBV20-1,TRBD1,TRBJ2-1,CSASAGGVDEQFF,TGCAGTGCTAGTGCAGGGGGAGTGGATGAGCAGTTCTTC
.,TRBV7-2,TRBD2,TRBJ2-1,CAGSPRTSGEEQFF,TGTGCCGGCAGCCCGCGGACTAGCGGGGAGGAGCAGTTCTTC
once,TRBV6-5,TRBD2,TRBJ2-3,CASRRTSELTDTQYF,TGTGCCAGCAGGCGTACTAGCGAGCTCACAGATACGCAGTATTTT
.,TRBV6-6,TRBD1,TRBJ2-1,CASIAGTGQNEQFF,TGTGCCAGCATCGCCGGGACAGGGCAAAATGAGCAGTTCTTC
.,TRBV15,TRBD1,TRBJ1-6,CATSGRGQGLEADSPLHF,TGTGCCACCAGTGGCCGGGGACAGGGACTTGAGGCGGATTCACCCCTCCACTTT
few,TRBV7-9,.,TRBJ1-1,CASSLRGGGTEAFF,TGTGCCAGCAGCTTACGTGGAGGAGGGACTGAAGCTTTCTTT
.,TRBV7-2,TRBD2,TRBJ2-1,CASSGLVGEQFF,TGTGCCAGCAGCGGACTAGTTGGTGAGCAGTTCTTC
many,TRBV29-1,.,TRBJ2-5,CSVEVLQGETQYF,TGCAGCGTTGAAGTTCTACAGGGAGAGACCCAGTACTTC
.,TRBV21-1,.,TRBJ2-7,CASSRFEQYF,TGTGCCAGCAGCAGATTCGAGCAGTACTTC
.,TRBV19,.,TRBJ2-3,CASSIIVRRTQYF,TGTGCCAGTAGTATAATCGTCAGGCGTACGCAGTATTTT
.,TRBV3-1,TRBD1,TRBJ2-7,CASSPHGTGGVYEQYF,TGTGCCAGCAGCCCCCACGGGACAGGGGGCGTGTACGAGCAGTACTTC
.,TRBV28,.,TRBJ2-1,CASSGATSEQFF,TGTGCCAGCTCTGGTGCGACGAGTGAGCAGTTCTTC
.,TRBV12-3/TRBV12-4,.,TRBJ2-1,CASSPRAQNNEQFF,TGTGCCAGCAGTCCGCGGGCGCAAAACAATGAGCAGTTCTTC
.,TRBV27,TRBD1,TRBJ1-1,CASSFGTGYTEAFF,TGTGCCAGCAGTTTCGGGACAGGTTATACTGAAGCTTTCTTT
.,TRBV7-2,.,TRBJ1-2,CASSLLGGGDGYTF,TGTGCCAGCAGCTTATTGGGGGGCGGTGATGGCTACACCTTC
.,TRBV7-2,.,TRBJ1-1,CASNPLAGTRGEAFF,TGTGCCAGCAATCCACTTGCCGGGACCCGAGGTGAAGCTTTCTTT
.,TRBV10-3,.,TRBJ2-2,CAIRMIDRDTGELFF,TGTGCCATCAGGATGATAGATCGAGACACCGGGGAGCTGTTTTTT
.,TRBV29-1,TRBD2,TRBJ2-5,CSVPIAGGEETQYF,TGCAGCGTCCCTATAGCGGGAGGGGAAGAGACCCAGTACTTC
.,TRBV15,TRBD2,TRBJ2-5,CATSTTGLAMGETQYF,TGTGCCACCAGCACGACGGGACTAGCGATGGGAGAGACCCAGTACTTC
.,TRBV28,.,TRBJ1-1,CASSSDMNTEAFF,TGTGCCAGCAGTTCCGATATGAACACTGAAGCTTTCTTT
.,TRBV20-1,.,TRBJ2-4,CSAVQGGAKNIQYF,TGCAGTGCTGTACAGGGAGGGGCCAAAAACATTCAGTACTTC
few,TRBV2,TRBD2,TRBJ2-6,CASSYQAGVGANVLTF,TGTGCCAGCAGTTACCAAGCGGGGGTTGGGGCCAACGTCCTGACTTTC
.,TRBV20-1,.,TRBJ2-7,CSARGGSSYNEQYF,TGCAGTGCTAGGGGAGGAAGCTCCTACAATGAGCAGTACTTC
many,TRBV7-2,.,TRBJ2-4,CASSPSGGPGNIQYF,TGTGCCAGCAGCCCGTCCGGGGGGCCGGGAAACATTCAGTACTTC
.,TRBV2,.,TRBJ2-5,CASSAGNGYQETQYF,TGTGCCAGCAGTGCTGGCAATGGGTACCAAGAGACCCAGTACTTC